A selection of T cell receptor beta chains follows, all from one sample in a study of Ad26.COV2.S vaccination and SARS-CoV-2 variants. Assay: immunoSEQ multiplex PCR; the TCRdb copy retains only in-frame clones and omits some. The sample includes about 440,000 clones, roughly 91% of them seen just once. The sequencing here drew on peripheral blood, taken in a trial of Ad26.COV2.S vaccine versus placebo. These receptor sequences come from a person aged 18 to 59 who received the Ad26.COV2.S COVID-19 vaccine or a placebo. CDR3s include the opening cysteine and the closing phenylalanine or tryptophan. A D gene is named only where the DNA matches it firmly. Clone size is given for some rows only: seen once, a few or many times, or a class if the clone is expanded.

clone_size j_call v_call d_call cdr3_aa cdr3_nt
- TRBJ2-2 TRBV6-5 - CASALAPENTGELFF TGTGCCAGCGCACTAGCACCCGAAAACACCGGGGAGCTGTTTTTT
- TRBJ2-7 TRBV5-4 - CASSLGQEQYF TGTGCCAGCAGCTTGGGTCAGGAGCAGTACTTC
- TRBJ2-7 TRBV27 - CASSPRSTSYEQYF TGTGCCAGCAGTCCACGTTCGACATCCTACGAGCAGTACTTC
- TRBJ1-3 TRBV7-9 - CASSSTGSHSGNTIYF TGTGCCAGCAGCTCCACAGGGAGCCACTCTGGAAACACCATATATTTT
- TRBJ1-3 TRBV4-2 - CASSQATPGAGNTIYF TGTGCCAGCAGCCAAGCCACTCCCGGGGCTGGAAACACCATATATTTT
- TRBJ2-1 TRBV7-9 - CASIPRAGAYNEQFF TGTGCCAGCATCCCCAGAGCAGGGGCCTACAATGAGCAGTTCTTC
- TRBJ2-1 TRBV7-3 - CASSLRGGQSGISYNEQFF TGTGCCAGCAGCTTAAGGGGTGGTCAATCCGGTATCTCCTACAATGAGCAGTTCTTC
- TRBJ2-7 TRBV20-1 TRBD2 CSASGTSGTYEQYF TGCAGTGCTAGTGGAACTAGCGGTACCTACGAGCAGTACTTC
few TRBJ1-1 TRBV5-1 TRBD1 CASSEGADTEAFF TGCGCCAGCAGCGAGGGGGCTGACACTGAAGCTTTCTTT
- TRBJ2-1 TRBV18 - CASSPSTSYNEQFF TGTGCCAGCTCACCTTCAACTAGCTACAATGAGCAGTTCTTC